The 32 T cell receptor beta chains given below trace back to one sample, sequenced in a study of CD8+CD57+ T cells in acquired aplastic anemia (dated by TCRdb to the late 2010s). TCRdb records Illumina HiSeq 2000 as the sequencer. Genomic DNA served as template for TCR beta VDJ combination and CDR3 sequence profiling. Using fastp at Q25 and MiXCR, TCRdb reprocessed the public reads and kept productive beta chains. Each CDR3 protein appears once, grouped with its most common genes and DNA. The sample table holds about 130,000 distinct CDR3 sequences, of which about half were seen once. 2% to 3% of the sample goes to the ten largest clones. Input material: sorted CD4+, CD8+, or CD8+CD57+ T cells (not recorded which) from PBMCs. These receptor sequences come from a human donor in good health, serving as a control.

This clonotype appeared many times. The V and J genes are TRBV5-5 and TRBJ1-2; a possible D gene is TRBD1 (5 bases). Germline CDR1 is SGHKS and CDR2 is YYEKEE (reference sequence). The V end was cut by 3 bases, the J end by 8 bases, with 14 bases between. The CDR3 runs 13 residues. CDR3: CASSSTGGRGYTF. The CDR3 DNA follows: TGTGCCAGCAGCTCGACCGGGGGACGGGGCTACACCTTC.

A single count supports this clonotype. A read error is likely, as this CDR3 ends without the conserved phenylalanine or tryptophan. V and J are TRBV19 and TRBJ2-3; D uncertain. This CDR3 is built from 13 residues. Germline V gene sequence: CDR1 LNHDA, CDR2 SQIVND (reference sequence). The CDR3 reads CAGSMADTDTQYL. The CDR3 region has the DNA TGTGCCGGTAGTATGGCAGACACAGACACGCAGTATCTT.

The chain joins TRBV24-1 to TRBJ1-1; tentative D call: TRBD1 (5 bases). Trimming stripped 6 bases from V and 0 bases from J, with 10 bases between. CDR3 length: 14 residues. CDR1 is KGHDR, CDR2 SFDVKD, per germline. In DNA, the CDR3 is TGTGCCACCAGTTTGAACAGGCTGAACACTGAAGCTTTCTTT. Protein product: CATSLNRLNTEAFF.

CDR3 residues: CASRPIGGVETQYF. The CDR3 nucleotides are TGTGCCAGCAGGCCTATTGGCGGGGTCGAGACCCAGTACTTC. This rearrangement joins TRBV2 to TRBJ2-5; D is perhaps TRBD2 (6 bases). The ends were cut back, 6 bases at V and 5 bases at J, with 16 bases in the middle. This CDR3 has 14 residues. Germline V CDR1 and CDR2: SNHLY, FYNNEI.

The CDR3 reads CASSQVGGSYNEQSF. In DNA form, the CDR3 reads TGTGCCAGCAGCCAAGTTGGGGGCTCCTACAATGAGCAGTCCTTC. V and J are TRBV3-2 and TRBJ2-1. TRBV3-2 corresponds to a pseudogene. The CDR3 runs to 15 residues.

About this clonotype itself: A much more abundant neighbour one base away suggests this may be a read error. J is TRBJ1-2 and V is TRBV4-2; TRBD1 agrees at 7 bases. The CDR3 runs to 17 residues. Germline lookup yields CDR1 LGHNA and CDR2 YNFKEQ. The CDR3 DNA sequence: TGTGCCGGCAGCAGGGGGATGGTAGGGGGCCCTAACTATGGCTACACCTTC. Its translation: CAGSRGMVGGPNYGYTF.

This clonotype was counted at least ten times. The chain links TRBV20-1 to TRBJ2-2; possible D gene TRBD2, 5 bases. V gave up 1 base and J gave up 3 bases, with 12 bases separating them. This CDR3 spans 15 amino acids. Per germline, CDR1 DFQATT and CDR2 SNEGSKA (reference sequence). CDR3 region: CSARGEEGDTGELFF. DNA for the CDR3: TGCAGTGCTAGAGGGGAAGAGGGCGACACCGGGGAGCTGTTTTTT.

A single count supports this clonotype. V is TRBV10-3 and J is TRBJ2-7; possibly TRBD1 for D (6 bases). V shed 6 bases and J shed 7 bases, with 22 bases lying between them. The CDR3 has 15 amino acids. Germline CDR1 is ENHRY and CDR2 is SYGVKD. CDR3 sequence: CAIRDRQEDFREQYF. The CDR3 region has the DNA TGTGCCATCAGGGACCGACAGGAGGACTTTCGGGAGCAGTACTTC.

This clonotype was counted ten times or more. The chain employs TRBV12-3 or TRBV12-4 and TRBJ1-1, with unresolved D. V gave up 5 bases and J gave up 12 bases, with 16 bases separating them. The CDR3 consists of 12 residues. CDR3 nucleotides: TGTGCCAGCAGTCCCTCCTCCCCTCAGCCTTTCTTT. It translates to CASSPSSPQPFF.

The J gene is TRBJ1-2, the V gene TRBV2; no clear D. The CDR3 is made up of 13 amino acids. The V end was cut by 6 bases, the J end by 3 bases, with 11 bases between. Germline V gene sequence: CDR1 SNHLY, CDR2 FYNNEI. This chain's CDR3 is CASSGRSDYGYTF. The CDR3, as DNA: TGTGCCAGCAGCGGGCGCTCTGACTATGGCTACACCTTC.

This clonotype was counted many times. The chain is built from TRBV10-2 and TRBJ1-4; D gene uncertain. Trimming shortened V by 4 bases and J by 8 bases, and 5 bases separated the two germline ends. Germline loops: CDR1 WSHSY, CDR2 SAAADI. The CDR3 runs 11 residues. This chain's CDR3 is CASSAGEKLFF. For the CDR3, the DNA is TGCGCCAGCAGTGCCGGGGAAAAACTGTTTTTT.

The chain carries TRBV10-2 and TRBJ2-6; possible D gene TRBD1, 5 bases. The germline V and J ends were trimmed by 4 bases and 0 bases, with 13 bases remaining between them. CDR1 and CDR2 from the germline V gene are WSHSY and SAAADI. This CDR3 has 17 amino acids. The CDR3 loop reads CASSGGRGSSGANVLTF. CDR3 sequence (DNA): TGCGCCAGCAGTGGGGGCCGAGGCAGCTCTGGGGCCAACGTCCTGACTTTC.

This clonotype was counted many times. This chain links TRBV7-2 with TRBJ1-4; D may be TRBD1 (5 bases). This CDR3 spans 15 amino acids. Germline CDR1 is SGHTA and CDR2 is FQGNSA. The V end lost 1 base, the J end lost 5 bases, and 11 bases lay between the germline ends. In DNA form, the CDR3 reads TGTGCCAGCAGCTTAGTCGGGGCGCACAATGAAAAACTGTTTTTT. Amino acid sequence: CASSLVGAHNEKLFF.

J is TRBJ2-7 and V is TRBV19; D is perhaps TRBD1 or TRBD2 (6 bases each). V gave up 4 bases and J gave up 2 bases, with 18 bases separating them. The CDR3 sequence is 16 residues long. Germline V gene lookup returns CDR1 LNHDA and CDR2 SQIVND (reference sequence). CDR3 DNA: TGTGCCAGTAGTAAGGAGGGCACAGGGAACGCCTACGAGCAGTACTTC. It yields the protein CASSKEGTGNAYEQYF.

This chain links TRBV19 with TRBJ1-5, with D unresolved. This CDR3 has 12 amino acids. V lost 1 base to trimming and J lost 7 bases, with 5 bases between them. Per germline, CDR1 LNHDA and CDR2 SQIVND (reference sequence). The CDR3 reads CASSIADQPQHF. For the CDR3, the DNA is TGTGCCAGTAGTATAGCTGACCAGCCCCAGCATTTT.

For this clonotype: This could be a read error, since a much larger clone is one nucleotide away. This chain uses TRBV11-3 with TRBJ1-2; a possible D gene is TRBD1 (6 bases). Germline CDR1 is SGHNT and CDR2 is YENEEA. The CDR3 consists of 14 residues. CDR3 DNA: TGTGCCGGCAGCCACCGGCCTGACAGGTTGGGCTACACCTTC. It is translated as CAGSHRPDRLGYTF. The full variable domain, its missing parts supplied by reference TRBV11-3 and TRBJ1-2, is EAGVVQSPRYKIIEKKQPVAFWCNPISGHNTLYWYLQNLGQGPELLIRYENEEAVDDSQLPKDRFSAERLKGVDSTLKIQPAELGDSAVYLCAGSHRPDRLGYTFGSGTRLTVV.

This clonotype was seen a single time. Compared with germline, one end of the junction differs, possibly owing to a read error. The chain is built from TRBV2 and TRBJ2-2, with 7 bases identical to TRBD1. The CDR3 has 15 amino acids. The germline gives CDR1 SNHLY, CDR2 FYNNEI. CDR3 sequence: CASRRTESNTGELVF. The CDR3 bases are TGTGCCAGCAGAAGGACAGAATCGAACACAGGGGAGCTGGTTTTT.

Concerning this clonotype itself: This may come from a read error, since a much larger clone is one base off. The chain combines TRBV11-1 with TRBJ1-5; TRBD1 might be the D (5 bases). CDR1 and CDR2 from the germline V gene are SGHAT and FQDESV (reference sequence). The CDR3 spans 16 residues. The V end was cut by 1 base, the J end by 2 bases, with 12 bases between. CDR3 DNA: TGTGCCAGCAGCTTAGGGGGCGGACTTGGCAATCAGCCCCAGCATTTT. This sequence encodes CASSLGGGLGNQPQHF.

This clonotype was seen many times. V gene TRBV18 combines with J gene TRBJ1-2, with a possible D match to TRBD1 (5 bases). Germline values: CDR1 KGHSH, CDR2 LQKENI. The V gene lost 2 bases and the J gene lost 3 bases, with 7 bases spanning the gap. This CDR3 has 13 amino acids. The CDR3 sequence: CASSPETDYGYTF. CDR3 DNA: TGTGCCAGCTCACCAGAGACAGACTATGGCTACACCTTC. Full variable domain (rest looked up from reference TRBV18 and TRBJ1-2): NAGVMQNPRHLVRRRGQEARLRCSPMKGHSHVYWYRQLPEEGLKFMVYLQKENIIDESGMPKERFSAEFPKEGPSILRIQQVVRGDSAAYFCASSPETDYGYTFGSGTRLTVV.

In nucleotides, the CDR3 is TGTGCCAGTAGTATGAGTAGCGGGAGTTTCAACAATGAGCAGTTCTTC. Residues: CASSMSSGSFNNEQFF. The V and J genes are TRBV19 and TRBJ2-1, with TRBD2 matching 9 bases. The CDR3 runs 16 residues. CDR1 and CDR2 (germline): LNHDA, SQIVND (reference sequence). J lost 5 bases, V lost 3 bases, and 8 bases had no gene match.

This clonotype was found many times. The V call is TRBV19, the J call TRBJ2-2; maybe TRBD2 (6 bases). The CDR3 length is 13 residues. Germline V gene data show CDR1 as LNHDA and CDR2 as SQIVND (reference sequence). Trimming took off 11 bases at V and 0 bases at J, with 10 bases between the two ends. The CDR3 DNA reads as TGTGCCGTCGGAGGGACGAACACCGGGGAGCTGTTTTTT. Amino acid sequence: CAVGGTNTGELFF.

This clonotype was found once. The chain couples TRBV19 to TRBJ1-1; 10 positions agree with TRBD1. This CDR3 is 13 amino acids long. Trimming at V came to 5 bases and at J to 7 bases, leaving 4 bases not matched to a gene. Germline V gives CDR1 LNHDA, CDR2 SQIVND (reference sequence). The CDR3 nucleotides read TGTGCCAGTAGTCCGGGACAGGGGAGTGAAGCTTTCTTT. Protein sequence: CASSPGQGSEAFF.

Comments on this clonotype: A single base separates this from a much larger clone, so it may be a read error. This sequence joins TRBV9 and TRBJ2-3, with D maybe TRBD2 (5 bases). This CDR3 has 16 amino acids. V shed 0 bases and J shed 2 bases, with 13 bases lying between them. Germline V gene data show CDR1 as SGDLS and CDR2 as YYNGEE. The CDR3 loop is CASSVVGKRATDTQYF. CDR3 bases: TGTGCCAGCAGCGTAGTCGGGAAAAGGGCCACAGATACGCAGTATTTT.

V is TRBV7-6 and J is TRBJ2-7; D might be TRBD1 (6 bases). Germline V gene sequence: CDR1 SGHVS, CDR2 FNYEAQ. This CDR3 spans 16 amino acids. V was shortened by 1 base and J by 2 bases, with 15 bases between the two germline ends. CDR3 sequence (DNA): TGTGCCAGCAGCTTAGTAGGGGGACGGTCAGCCTACGAGCAGTACTTC. This translates into CASSLVGGRSAYEQYF. The whole variable domain, filled in from reference TRBV7-6 and TRBJ2-7, reads GAGVSQSPRYKVTKRGQDVALRCDPISGHVSLYWYRQALGQGPEFLTYFNYEAQQDKSGLPNDRFSAERPEGSISTLTIQRTEQRDSAMYRCASSLVGGRSAYEQYFGPGTRLTVT.

This clonotype came up many times. The chain joins TRBV27 to TRBJ2-7, with 7 bases matching TRBD1. With 5 bases clipped from V and 2 bases from J, the junction kept 6 bases outside the gene matches. CDR3 length equals 14 residues. The V gene's germline CDR1 is MNHEY and CDR2 SMNVEV (reference sequence). CDR3: CASSGPTGAYEQYF. CDR3 bases: TGTGCCAGCAGTGGCCCCACAGGGGCCTACGAGCAGTACTTC.

Sample share makes this clonotype medium-sized. The chain joins TRBV7-6 to TRBJ2-7; tentative D call: TRBD2 (6 bases). Trimming pared 5 bases from V and 2 bases from J, leaving 10 bases between. This CDR3 spans 13 amino acids. From germline, CDR1 is SGHVS and CDR2 FNYEAQ. The CDR3 sequence is CASSRGTPYEQYF. DNA of the CDR3: TGTGCCAGCAGCCGCGGGACCCCCTACGAGCAGTACTTC.

This clonotype was observed once. The chain recombines TRBV19 with TRBJ1-4; 7 bases agree with TRBD1. The ends lost 3 bases at V and 5 bases at J; junction bases unmatched: 6. The CDR3 spans 15 residues. Germline CDR1 is LNHDA and CDR2 is SQIVND (reference sequence). The CDR3 loop reads CASSMSGGHNEKLFF. CDR3 nucleotide sequence: TGTGCCAGTAGTATGTCAGGGGGACACAATGAAAAACTGTTTTTT.

With respect to this clonotype: At one end the junction does not follow the germline gene, possibly because of a read error. The CDR3 region has the DNA TGTGCCAGCAGCTTGGACGACAGGGGGGGACTCTATGGCTGCACCTTC. Translating gives CASSLDDRGGLYGCTF. The V call is TRBV5-4, the J call TRBJ1-2, with 9 bases matching TRBD1. Germline lookup yields CDR1 SGHNT and CDR2 YYREEE (reference sequence). The CDR3 is 16 residues long.

This chain links TRBV19 with TRBJ2-5; 12 nucleotides agree with TRBD2. The CDR3 consists of 15 residues. The V and J ends lost 6 bases and 4 bases, in that order; junction bases with no gene match: 6. CDR1 LNHDA and CDR2 SQIVND come from the germline V gene (reference sequence). The CDR3 loop is CASRALAGGRETQYF. The CDR3 DNA reads as TGTGCCAGTAGAGCCCTAGCGGGGGGGCGAGAGACCCAGTACTTC.

This clonotype was seen more than once but under ten times. The chain links TRBV15 to TRBJ2-3; D unresolved. The V and J ends lost 1 base and 4 bases respectively, with 6 bases between them. The germline gives CDR1 LNHNV, CDR2 YYDKDF (reference sequence). The CDR3 totals 13 residues. The chain's CDR3 is CATSRGWADTQYF. CDR3 nucleotides: TGTGCCACCAGCAGAGGGTGGGCAGATACGCAGTATTTT.

This clonotype was seen many times. This chain links TRBV30 with TRBJ1-1; D is possibly TRBD1 (6 bases). Germline V gene data show CDR1 as GTSNPN and CDR2 as SVGIG (reference sequence). This CDR3 contains 14 residues. Trimming removed 2 bases at V and 5 bases at J, with 15 bases between. DNA for the CDR3: TGTGCCTGGAGTCGGGGGGGGGCGCGAACTGAAGCTTTCTTT. It yields the protein CAWSRGGARTEAFF.

This clonotype was recorded many times. V gene TRBV6-1 combines with J gene TRBJ1-6, with D perhaps TRBD1 (6 bases). This CDR3 is 14 amino acids long. Trimming removed 5 bases at V and 7 bases at J, with 12 bases between. Looked up from germline, CDR1 is MNHNS and CDR2 is SASEGT. CDR3 nucleotide sequence: TGTGCCAGCAGTCCGGGGGCCAGGAATTCACCCCTCCACTTT. This translates into CASSPGARNSPLHF.